This T cell receptor (beta chain) was retrieved from a study of CD8 T cells in ankylosing spondylitis (dated 2017 in TCRdb). Describing the broader study: T cell receptor beta repertoires were profiled in healthy donors and ankylosing spondylitis patients so that disease-linked TCR variants could be found. The whole study cohort included over 85 healthy donors and 20 to 30 ankylosing spondylitis patients. Peripheral blood samples were taken, and synovial fluid was additionally collected from ankylosing spondylitis patients. The full study reports these points: In peripheral blood, the disease-linked clones were found at relatively low frequencies and had a CD8+ phenotype. Significant enrichment of the disease-linked clones was reported in matched synovial fluid samples from ankylosing spondylitis patients. A TCR beta motif made up of under ten highly homologous amino acid variants appeared to be characteristic of blood from ankylosing spondylitis patients. Some motif variants had previously been reported in the synovial fluid and blood of reactive arthritis patients, which suggests shared mechanisms of disease initiation.

In its sample, this clonotype was seen a few times. This clone's antigen is unknown. No quality values exist for individual bases; no much larger clone is one base distant. The V end loses 2 bases and the J end loses 0 bases, and a stretch of 8 bases separates them. The CDR1 and CDR2 encoded by the germline V gene are SNHLY and FYNNEI. Counted from cysteine to phenylalanine, this CDR3 has 15 amino acids. Only CDR3 DNA is held: 45 bases, read in frame from base 1. TCRdb records Illumina HiSeq 2500 as the sequencer. Quantitative 5'-RACE with molecular barcodes was used to prepare TCR beta libraries. Per the original workflow: To identify disease-linked TCR variants, a new computational method was used, one built on a probabilistic model of VDJ rearrangement. TCRdb trimmed the raw reads at Q25, called clones with MiXCR and kept productive beta chains. Rows merge per CDR3 protein into single entries with the most common DNA and genes. What appears here as the V and J calls and clone size reflects TCRdb's work, not the paper's. The sample profile shows some 840,000 distinct CDR3 sequences; about an eighth of them were found once. Together, the top ten hold around 0.51% of the sample.

The receptor chain draws on TRBV2 and TRBJ1-5, with an unclear D gene assignment. Material for sequencing was blood, either unsorted or a sorted T cell fraction (not recorded which). The receptor's source is a male donor with ankylosing spondylitis. The bases read TGTGCCAGCAGTGAAAGGGCGGTTAGCAATCAGCCCCAGCATTTT. Translated, it reads CASSERAVSNQPQHF.